The clone carrying this T cell receptor (beta chain) was counted at least ten times. Its antigen is as yet unknown. The sample comes from a study of CD8+CD57+ T cells in acquired aplastic anemia. Background on the study: Sorted CD4+ and CD8+ cells gave a mean 3.2 ug DNA, range about 0.17 to 27.4 ug.

The study profiled TCR beta VDJ and CDR3 using genomic DNA as template. TCRdb itself ran the reads through MiXCR, one entry per CDR3 protein. The table records 250,000 to 300,000 distinct CDR3 sequences, around 60% of them present only once. Findings and caveats of the study: CD8+ Simpson's diversity showed no significant patient-control difference. Patients and controls shared under 35 CD8+ CDR3 sequences, which appeared highly expressed in patients and within their immunodominant clones.

From germline, CDR1 is SGHRS and CDR2 YFSETQ. Trimming removed 3 bases at V and 0 bases at J, with 9 bases between. The CDR3 runs to 15 residues. This clonotype was obtained from a human donor with severe aplastic anemia or a healthy control (not recorded which). The specimen was sorted CD4+, CD8+, or CD8+CD57+ T cells (not recorded which) from PBMCs. The rearrangement joins TRBV5-1 to TRBJ2-2; D is ambiguous. The chain's CDR3 is CASSYEGPNTGELFF. The CDR3 nucleotides read TGCGCCAGCAGCTACGAAGGGCCGAACACCGGGGAGCTGTTTTTT.